Shown below are 9 T cell receptor beta chains from a single sample sequenced in a study of T-cell memory formation after mild COVID-19. A single record per CDR3 protein comes from TCRdb applying MiXCR to the 5' RACE reads. The sample lists 550,000 to 600,000 distinct CDR3 sequences; 20% to 25% were seen once. The sample comprised PBMCs or a T cell subset sorted from them (not recorded which). Receptors were obtained from an adult woman who had mild COVID-19 (a few samples of this study predate the infection). Cell type and time point are not known.

This clonotype was detected a few times. The V and J genes are TRBV20-1 and TRBJ1-2; 8 nucleotides line up with TRBD1. The V gene end was trimmed by 2 bases and the J gene end by 8 bases; junction bases not matched to a gene: 7. CDR1 and CDR2 (germline): DFQATT, SNEGSKA (reference sequence). The CDR3 contains 13 residues. The CDR3 sequence is CSARPTGGGGYTF. In DNA form, the CDR3 reads TGCAGTGCTAGACCTACAGGGGGTGGAGGCTACACCTTC.

The chain joins TRBV12-3 or TRBV12-4 to TRBJ2-5; TRBD1 agrees at 7 bases. V gave up 5 bases and J gave up 0 bases; unmatched junction bases: 12. This CDR3 contains 17 residues. The CDR3 DNA sequence: TGTGCCAGCAGTCAAGTCCATTCTGGGACAGACCAAGAGACCCAGTACTTC. Its translation: CASSQVHSGTDQETQYF.

This clonotype was seen more than once but under ten times. The V call is TRBV18, the J call TRBJ2-6; D possibly corresponds to TRBD1 (5 bases). This CDR3 has 17 amino acids. Germline loops: CDR1 KGHSH, CDR2 LQKENI. Trimming pared 1 base from V and 0 bases from J, leaving 10 bases between. CDR3 DNA sequence: TGTGCCAGCTCACCACGTGAGCAGGGCTCTGGGGCCAACGTCCTGACTTTC. It yields the protein CASSPREQGSGANVLTF.

This clonotype was seen ten or more times. The genes are TRBV5-5 and TRBJ2-7, with a possible D match to TRBD2 (6 bases). The CDR3 is 15 residues long. The germline V and J ends were trimmed by 0 bases and 2 bases, with 12 bases remaining between them. Germline CDR1 reads SGHKS; CDR2 reads YYEKEE (reference sequence). The CDR3 loop reads CASSLGPGEPYEQYF. For the CDR3, the DNA is TGTGCCAGCAGCTTGGGGCCGGGGGAACCCTACGAGCAGTACTTC.

The table lists this clonotype with a few counts. Its ends do not fully match the called genes, so a read error is possible. This chain joins TRBV7-9 and TRBJ1-2; 10 nucleotides match TRBD1. The CDR3 is 12 residues long. Germline CDR1 and CDR2: SEHNR and FQNEAQ (reference sequence). CDR3 region: CASSSPGQGFPF. The CDR3 nucleotides read TGTGCCAGCAGCTCCCCGGGACAGGGGTTCCCCTTC.

Only a few counts were recorded for this clonotype. This chain connects TRBV27 to TRBJ2-7, with D perhaps given as TRBD1 or TRBD2 (6 bases each). With 4 bases removed from V and 0 bases from J, the gap between germline ends came to 10 bases. The length of the CDR3 is 14 residues. The germline gives CDR1 MNHEY, CDR2 SMNVEV (reference sequence). The CDR3 sequence is CASSYGGLSYEQYF. CDR3 DNA: TGTGCCAGCAGTTACGGGGGCCTCTCCTACGAGCAGTACTTC.

The rearrangement links TRBV7-2 to TRBJ2-3; 7 positions match TRBD2. Germline assignment: CDR1 SGHTA and CDR2 FQGNSA. V dropped 5 bases and J dropped 6; count of bases not matched to a gene: 5. The CDR3 has 13 residues. The chain's CDR3 is CASSRTSRDTQYF. The DNA of the CDR3 is TGTGCCAGCAGCCGGACTAGTCGGGATACGCAGTATTTT.

The chain combines TRBV29-1 with TRBJ1-2; D is unresolved. This CDR3 has 15 amino acids. CDR1 and CDR2 from the germline V gene are SQVTM and ANQGSEA. Trimming took 6 bases from V and 0 from J, leaving 17 bases between them. CDR3 region: CSVTALSLPNYGYTF. CDR3 coding DNA: TGCAGCGTAACAGCACTATCTTTGCCTAACTATGGCTACACCTTC. Variable domain in full (rest from reference TRBV29-1 and TRBJ1-2): SAVISQKPSRDICQRGTSLTIQCQVDSQVTMMFWYRQQPGQSLTLIATANQGSEATYESGFVIDKFPISRPNLTFSTLTVSNMSPEDSSIYLCSVTALSLPNYGYTFGSGTRLTVV.

The rearrangement links TRBV12-3 or TRBV12-4 to TRBJ2-5; D is perhaps TRBD2 (6 bases). With 7 bases removed from V and 1 base from J, the gap between germline ends came to 10 bases. This CDR3 is 13 amino acids long. The CDR3 DNA follows: TGTGCCAGCACCCGGGGGTCCCAAGAGACCCAGTACTTC. As protein: CASTRGSQETQYF.